This T cell receptor (beta chain) came from a study of blood T cell repertoires in COVID-19. Across the study: Sample material is recorded as cDNA or gDNA derived from T cells, B-cell-depleted T cells, or PBMCs.

V lost 4 bases and J lost 2, with 21 bases in between. CDR1 is ENHRY and CDR2 is SYGVKD in the germline V gene. The CDR3 is 18 amino acids. In the authors' methods: By means of reference gene primer amplification, nucleated cell counts were estimated. The data were produced by immunoSEQ multiplex PCR, yet TCRdb's version contains in-frame clones alone and is incomplete. V, J and clone size derive from that table, while D and trimming were established from the DNA sequence. The sample includes 250,000 to 350,000 clones, 86% of them seen just once. The study recruited people aged about 18 to 90 years across more than 20 US areas. This clone was seen a few times.

The clonotype originates from a young woman who had recovered from COVID-19. The chain links TRBV10-3 to TRBJ2-1; D perhaps matches TRBD2 (6 bases). The sequenced sample consisted of PBMCs or T cells enriched from blood (not recorded which). The CDR3 bases are TGTGCCATCAGTGGAGGAAGGGACTCCCACGTCGCCTACAATGAGCAGTTCTTC. It specifies CAISGGRDSHVAYNEQFF.